Shown below are 11 T cell receptor beta chains from a single sample sequenced in a study of PD-L1 blockade in urothelial cancer. TCRdb keeps only in-frame clones here, not all; method: immunoSEQ multiplex PCR. The sample comprises tens of thousands of clones, nearly 90% of which are singletons, and under 2% rests with the top ten. Regarding time point: pretreatment peripheral blood. Here the sequenced sample was PBMCs, taken around atezolizumab (anti-PD-L1) treatment. Receptors were obtained from a man aged 55 to 70 with urothelial cancer.

The chain employs TRBV4-3 and TRBJ2-3, with 12 bases fitting TRBD2. J gave up 6 bases and V 1 base, and 8 bases lay outside the gene matches. In germline, CDR1 is LGHNA, CDR2 YSLEER. The length of the CDR3 is 17 residues. In DNA, the CDR3 is TGCGCCAGCAGCCAAGGGACTAGCGGGACAGGGGCGGATACGCAGTATTTT. This codes for CASSQGTSGTGADTQYF.

V gene TRBV30 combines with J gene TRBJ2-2, with 7 bases fitting TRBD1. Trimming removed 0 bases from V and 4 bases from J; junction bases left unmatched: 8. Looked up from germline, CDR1 is GTSNPN and CDR2 is SVGIG (reference sequence). The CDR3 is 16 amino acids. As DNA, the CDR3 is TGTGCCTGGAGTGTACTCAAGGGGGCCGGCACCGGGGAGCTGTTTTTT. The encoded protein is CAWSVLKGAGTGELFF.

The chain employs TRBV6-5 and TRBJ2-5; 7 nucleotides line up with TRBD2. V shed 5 bases and J 3 bases; nucleotides not matched to a gene: 3. From germline, CDR1 is MNHEY and CDR2 SVGAGI. The CDR3 runs 13 residues. CDR3 sequence: CASSRGVEETQYF. CDR3 sequence (DNA): TGTGCCAGCAGTCGGGGGGTTGAAGAGACCCAGTACTTC.

The rearrangement links TRBV5-4 to TRBJ2-7; 9 bases agree with TRBD2. The germline V gene encodes CDR1 SGHNT and CDR2 YYREEE (reference sequence). With V trimmed by 0 bases and J by 3 bases, 4 bases remained unmatched. The CDR3 sequence is 15 residues long. Here the CDR3 reads CASSLDLAGFYEQYF. The CDR3, as DNA: TGTGCCAGCAGCTTGGACCTAGCGGGGTTCTACGAGCAGTACTTC.

The rearrangement links TRBV30 to TRBJ1-1, with D unresolved. V shed 5 bases and J shed 5 bases, with 9 bases lying between them. Germline CDR1 is GTSNPN and CDR2 is SVGIG (reference sequence). The CDR3 extends over 11 amino acids. The CDR3 nucleotides read TGTGCCTGGCAGGAGGGTACTGAAGCTTTCTTT. This sequence encodes CAWQEGTEAFF.

The chain recombines TRBV7-3 with TRBJ2-5; 8 bases are a match to TRBD2. Looked up from germline, CDR1 is SGHTA and CDR2 is FQGTGA. This CDR3 region has 15 residues. V shed 1 base, J shed 1 base, and the junction held 2 bases outside the gene matches. CDR3 loop: CASSLSGGSQETQYF. In nucleotides, the CDR3 is TGTGCCAGCAGCTTAAGCGGGGGGTCCCAAGAGACCCAGTACTTC.

This clone was seen a handful of times. The rearrangement links TRBV10-3 to TRBJ1-1, with TRBD1 as a possible D gene (6 bases). This CDR3 spans 13 amino acids. Germline values: CDR1 ENHRY, CDR2 SYGVKD. V lost 8 bases to trimming and J lost 0 bases, with 10 bases between them. For the CDR3, the DNA is TGTGCCATCGCAGGGGTTCTGAACACTGAAGCTTTCTTT. Its translation: CAIAGVLNTEAFF.

The chain has TRBV4-3 and TRBJ1-4; the match to TRBD1 covers 9 bases. Trimming cost V 4 bases and J 4 bases; bases outside gene matches: 4. The germline gives CDR1 LGHNA, CDR2 YSLEER. CDR3 size: 15 residues. The chain's CDR3 is CASSRGQGRNEKLFF. Here the CDR3 DNA reads TGCGCCAGCAGCCGGGGACAGGGCCGTAATGAAAAACTGTTTTTT.

The J gene is TRBJ1-5, the V gene TRBV5-4; D remains ambiguous. CDR1 SGHNT and CDR2 YYREEE come from the germline V gene (reference sequence). CDR3 size: 15 residues. Trimming pared 4 bases from V and 3 bases from J, leaving 14 bases between. In nucleotides, the CDR3 is TGTGCCAGCAGCCAACACGCGGGTTCCAATCAGCCCCAGCATTTT. This encodes CASSQHAGSNQPQHF.

V gene TRBV7-2 combines with J gene TRBJ1-5; 7 nucleotides match TRBD1. Germline V lookup: CDR1 SGHTA, CDR2 FQGNSA. V shed 4 bases, J shed 7 bases, and the junction held 4 bases outside the gene matches. This CDR3 contains 13 residues. This chain's CDR3 is CASSSDRDQPQHF. CDR3 DNA: TGTGCCAGCAGCTCCGACAGGGACCAGCCCCAGCATTTT. Drawing the rest from reference TRBV7-2 and TRBJ1-5, the complete variable domain is GAGVSQSPSNKVTEKGKDVELRCDPISGHTALYWYRQSLGQGLEFLIYFQGNSAPDKSGLPSDRFSAERTGGSVSTLTIQRTQQEDSAVYLCASSSDRDQPQHFGDGTRLSIL.

This sequence joins TRBV4-3 and TRBJ2-1, with 8 bases aligning to TRBD2. J was trimmed by 6 bases and V by 0 bases; bases with no gene match: 10. Germline-derived CDR1 and CDR2 are LGHNA and YSLEER. The CDR3 is 17 amino acids. CDR3 region: CASSQDLGRGAPNEQFF. The CDR3 nucleotides read TGCGCCAGCAGCCAAGATCTAGGGCGGGGGGCCCCCAATGAGCAGTTCTTC.